The entry that follows covers one T cell receptor (beta chain) sequence. Its specificity is not known. Sequencing was performed with immunoSEQ multiplex PCR; in TCRdb, only in-frame clones are kept and a portion is missing. The repertoire holds 45,000 to 70,000 clones, with roughly three fifths as singletons. The CDR3 consists of 13 residues. Deletions cut 3 bases from V and 5 bases from J, with 10 bases between. Germline CDR1 reads LNHDA; CDR2 reads SQIVND (reference sequence). The data stem from a study of cytotoxic CD8 clonotypes in ibrutinib-treated CLL. Overall study results and limits: Private clonotypes, not public ones, expanded at ibrutinib response.

This material consisted of PBMCs, taken after 24 months of ibrutinib treatment. The genes are TRBV19 and TRBJ1-2; the D is unclear. The sequence derives from a human donor with chronic lymphocytic leukemia. CDR3 residues: CASSMASTYGYTF. The CDR3 coding sequence is TGTGCCAGTAGTATGGCCTCTACTTATGGCTACACCTTC.